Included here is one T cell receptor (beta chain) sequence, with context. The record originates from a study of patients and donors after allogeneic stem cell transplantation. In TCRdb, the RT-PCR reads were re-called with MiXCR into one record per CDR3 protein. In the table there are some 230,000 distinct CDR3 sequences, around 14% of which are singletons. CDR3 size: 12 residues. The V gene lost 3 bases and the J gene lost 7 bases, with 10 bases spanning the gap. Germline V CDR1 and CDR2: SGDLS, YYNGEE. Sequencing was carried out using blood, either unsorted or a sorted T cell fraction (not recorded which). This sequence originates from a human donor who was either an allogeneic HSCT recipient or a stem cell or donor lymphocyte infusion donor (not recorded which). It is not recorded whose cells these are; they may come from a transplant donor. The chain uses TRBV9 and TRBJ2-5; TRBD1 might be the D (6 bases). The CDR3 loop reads CASSAQQGTQYF. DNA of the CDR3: TGTGCCAGCAGCGCCCAACAGGGGACCCAGTACTTC.